This T cell receptor (beta chain) emerged from a study of T cell repertoires in cytomegalovirus infection. Turning to this clonotype: Its antigen is undetermined. The junction departs from the called germline gene at one end, perhaps through a read error.

Germline CDR1 and CDR2: SNHLY and FYNNEI. There are 16 residues in the CDR3. Each CDR3 protein gets one entry after TCRdb re-called the reads with MiXCR. The sample includes 700,000 to 900,000 distinct CDR3 sequences, 25% to 35% of them seen just once. The source was cultured CD8+ T cells from PBMCs, collected from culture after CMV antigen stimulation. V gene TRBV2 combines with J gene TRBJ1-5; D gene ambiguous. This clonotype originated in a human donor in good health (CMV status not recorded). Some clones in this sample may be carry-over from other donors' samples. CDR3 DNA sequence: TGTGTCAGCAGTGAAGGTGTGGGCGGTAGCAATCAGCCCCAGCATTTT. Amino acids: CVSSEGVGGSNQPQHF.